This T cell receptor (beta chain) was sequenced during a study of T cell repertoires in cytomegalovirus infection. On the study more broadly: Through public TCR beta signatures, both CMV infection and matching HLA type were indicated.

Trimming left V 3 bases short and J 8 bases short, with 11 bases between. The CDR3 loop spans 13 amino acids. Via MiXCR, TCRdb re-called the reads, giving one row per CDR3 protein. The sample contains around 190,000 distinct CDR3 sequences, over 13% of which appear only once. Study-level points and caveats: HLA-C-restricted TCR beta clonotypes specific for CMV led the ex vivo response. Using cumulative public TCR beta family frequency, the authors identified those who carried CMV together with the relevant HLA.

Comment on this clonotype: Antigen specificity is unknown.

This clonotype originated in a human donor in good health (CMV status not recorded). Some clones in this sample may be carry-over from other donors' samples. The chain employs TRBV12-3 or TRBV12-4 and TRBJ2-1; a weak D match, TRBD2 (6 bases). The material sequenced was PBMCs. The CDR3: CASSFAGFHEQFF. The CDR3 nucleotides read TGTGCCAGCAGTTTTGCGGGATTTCATGAGCAGTTCTTC.